This paragraph reports one T cell receptor beta chain. The antigen is undetermined. V was pared by 2 bases and J by 5 bases, with 5 bases of the junction left unmatched. The CDR3 consists of 13 residues. Looked up from germline, CDR1 is GTSNPN and CDR2 is SVGIG (reference sequence). The data originate from a study of cytomegalovirus exposure and HLA in healthy donors. Study-level findings and limits: A later analysis showed that HLA-associated TCR beta chains had undergone more clonal expansion than equally common others. In a later analysis, DRB1 alleles had the most associated TCRs; HLA-C alleles the fewest.

PCR employed 60 Vbeta and 13 Jbeta primers. Produced via immunoSEQ multiplex PCR; TCRdb's table is partial and in-frame only. The sample contains about 120,000 clones, 81% of which appear only once. The sequencing sample was made of PBMCs. The clonotype was recovered from a woman in her twenties or thirties in good health and CMV-seronegative. The chain joins TRBV30 to TRBJ2-7; TRBD2 matches 8 bases. CDR3 loop: CAWSPGGVHEQYF. CDR3 DNA: TGTGCCTGGAGTCCCGGGGGGGTCCACGAGCAGTACTTC.